This paragraph covers one T cell receptor beta chain sequence. What it binds is not known. Assay: immunoSEQ multiplex PCR; the TCRdb copy retains only in-frame clones and omits some. The sample lists over 150,000 clones; around 90% were seen once. The entry originates in a study of T cell responses to AZD1222 COVID-19 vaccine. CDR1 is LNHDA, CDR2 SQIVND, per germline (reference sequence). The CDR3 consists of 12 residues. Trimming cost V 3 bases and J 8 bases, with 10 bases left between them. Overall study findings and caveats: Spike-specific TCR depth and breadth grew after two AZD1222 doses. As reported, nearly half of all spike-specific TCRs target variant regions that are unmutated. Repertoires were obtained solely post-peak T cell response.

The specimen was peripheral blood, collected on day 0 of AZD1222 vaccination. This receptor was obtained from an adult in good health. The rearrangement uses TRBV19 and TRBJ1-2, with D possibly matching TRBD1 (5 bases). The CDR3 region is CASSMGREGYTF. CDR3 sequence (DNA): TGTGCCAGTAGTATGGGCAGGGAAGGCTACACCTTC.